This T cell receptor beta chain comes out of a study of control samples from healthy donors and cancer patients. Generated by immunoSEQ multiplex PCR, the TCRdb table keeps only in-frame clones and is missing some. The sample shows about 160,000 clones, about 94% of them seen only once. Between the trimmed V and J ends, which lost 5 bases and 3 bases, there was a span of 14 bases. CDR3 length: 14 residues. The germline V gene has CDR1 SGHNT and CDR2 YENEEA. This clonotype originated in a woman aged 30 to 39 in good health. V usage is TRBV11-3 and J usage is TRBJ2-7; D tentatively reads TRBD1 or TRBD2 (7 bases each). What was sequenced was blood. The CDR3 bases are TGTGCCAGCAGCCAGGGGGGGGCTGGCTACGAGCAGTACTTC. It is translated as CASSQGGAGYEQYF. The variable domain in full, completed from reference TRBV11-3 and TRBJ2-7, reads EAGVVQSPRYKIIEKKQPVAFWCNPISGHNTLYWYLQNLGQGPELLIRYENEEAVDDSQLPKDRFSAERLKGVDSTLKIQPAELGDSAVYLCASSQGGAGYEQYFGPGTRLTVT.